This TCR beta chain appears in the sequencing data of a study of metastatic and nonmetastatic thyroid tumors. Looking at the study overall: From malignant and benign thyroid patients, repertoires in blood and in tumor or nodule tissue were compared. Study findings and constraints: Reported TCR beta diversity, measured in blood and tumor, was significantly higher for malignant thyroid tumors than for benign nodules.

This clone was seen at least ten times. No antigen is known for it. Thyroid surgery had not been preceded by any treatment in any patient. The CDR3 consists of 12 residues. V lost 6 bases to trimming and J lost 14 bases, with 17 bases between them. Germline V gene data show CDR1 as MNHNS and CDR2 as SASEGT. In the authors' methods: Using the CDR3 differences seen across clinicopathological groups, the authors built a distant-metastasis classifier for papillary thyroid cancer, which was meant to discriminate distant-metastatic patients. TCRdb reanalyzed the PCR reads with MiXCR. The authors' filters were not applied to this entry. The sample has 60,000 to 85,000 clones; more than 15% are singletons.

The chain links TRBV6-1 to TRBJ2-1, with a possible D match to TRBD2 (5 bases). Sequenced input: blood. The sequence came from a female donor with papillary thyroid cancer or a benign thyroid nodule (not recorded which). Some clones in this sample may be carry-over from other donors' samples. The CDR3, as DNA: TGTGCCAGCAGGAACCGCCTTGAGGGCAAGTTCTTC. It is translated as CASRNRLEGKFF.